These 19 T cell receptor beta chains were sequenced from one sample in a study of CD8 T cells in ankylosing spondylitis. TCRdb reprocessed the 5' RACE reads with MiXCR, giving one entry per CDR3 protein. The data contain around 320,000 distinct CDR3 sequences, roughly 20% of them seen just once; the ten biggest clones take up 3.5%. Sequenced input: blood, either unsorted or a sorted T cell fraction (not recorded which). These receptors originate from a female donor with ankylosing spondylitis or in good health (not recorded which).

This clonotype has only a few counts. The chain combines TRBV25-1 with TRBJ2-4, with D perhaps TRBD1 or TRBD2 (5 bases each). The CDR3 runs to 12 residues. Germline V CDR1 and CDR2: MGHDK, SYGVNS. V dropped 10 bases and J dropped 10 bases, with 17 bases sitting between them. The CDR3 sequence: CATSGRSLIQYF. CDR3 DNA: TGTGCCACTTCGGGACGGTCCTTAATTCAGTACTTC.

This clonotype was counted only a few times. This chain connects TRBV29-1 to TRBJ2-3; D is unresolved. CDR1 and CDR2 (germline): SQVTM, ANQGSEA. Trimming took off 7 bases at V and 3 bases at J, with 8 bases between the two ends. The CDR3 spans 11 residues. The CDR3 DNA sequence: TGCAGCGCGAAAAAAACAGATACGCAGTATTTT. Translating it yields CSAKKTDTQYF.

The V and J genes are TRBV20-1 and TRBJ2-3, with D possibly matching TRBD1 (6 bases). V gave up 8 bases and J gave up 0 bases, with 12 bases separating them. The CDR3 totals 13 residues. Germline V gives CDR1 DFQATT, CDR2 SNEGSKA (reference sequence). This CDR3 is CSTGQPSTDTQYF. CDR3 bases: TGCAGTACAGGACAGCCTAGCACAGATACGCAGTATTTT.

V and J are TRBV20-1 and TRBJ2-7; no firm D call. Germline CDR1 reads DFQATT; CDR2 reads SNEGSKA (reference sequence). This CDR3 contains 11 residues. With 6 bases removed from V and 5 bases from J, the gap between germline ends came to 11 bases. This CDR3 reads CSAPRNDEQYF. The CDR3 nucleotides read TGCAGTGCCCCAAGGAATGACGAGCAGTACTTC.

The J gene is TRBJ1-1, the V gene TRBV10-3; D gene ambiguous. There are 13 residues in the CDR3. Germline CDR1 reads ENHRY; CDR2 reads SYGVKD. V was shortened by 7 bases and J by 1 base, with 10 bases between the two germline ends. CDR3 sequence: CAITFGRNTEAFF. The CDR3 bases are TGTGCCATCACCTTCGGACGGAACACTGAAGCTTTCTTT.

This clonotype has more than one count but fewer than ten. This chain connects TRBV12-2 to TRBJ1-4; TRBD1 is the table's D call, not checked against the DNA. TRBV12-2 represents a pseudogene. The CDR3 sequence is 19 residues long. Here the CDR3 DNA reads TGTGCAAGTCGCATTCTAAGGACAGGGGACCCTCCAGGGGATGAAAAACTGTTTTTT. It translates to CASRILRTGDPPGDEKLFF.

This clonotype was observed a few times. The chain combines TRBV6-5 with TRBJ2-5; TRBD1 matches at 9 bases. The length of the CDR3 is 16 residues. Unmatched junction bases numbered 6, after V lost 2 bases and J lost 2 bases. Germline V gene lookup returns CDR1 MNHEY and CDR2 SVGAGI. The DNA of the CDR3 is TGTGCCAGCAGTTACCGACAGGGGGGAGGGCAAGAGACCCAGTACTTC. Its protein is CASSYRQGGGQETQYF.

In this sample, this clonotype turned up many times. The chain has TRBV5-6 and TRBJ1-2; D possibly corresponds to TRBD1 (5 bases). The CDR3 is 15 residues long. Deletions cut 2 bases from V and 2 bases from J, with 13 bases between. Germline CDR1 reads SGHDT; CDR2 reads YYEEEE. The CDR3 coding sequence is TGTGCCAGCAGCTTCGGGGCCTCGTACAACTATGGCTACACCTTC. Translating gives CASSFGASYNYGYTF.

J is TRBJ2-7 and V is TRBV10-3; D might be TRBD2 (7 bases). Germline lookup yields CDR1 ENHRY and CDR2 SYGVKD. Deletions cut 6 bases from V and 5 bases from J, with 26 bases between. This CDR3 has 17 residues. The CDR3 sequence is CAIRKGGGSSPFDEQYF. CDR3 bases: TGTGCCATCAGGAAAGGGGGGGGGTCGAGCCCTTTTGACGAGCAGTACTTC.

This clonotype occurred a few times. V is TRBV15 and J is TRBJ2-7; TRBD1 matches 8 bases. Germline trimming cut 0 bases from V and 3 bases from J; bases unmatched to any gene: 4. The germline V gene encodes CDR1 LNHNV and CDR2 YYDKDF (reference sequence). This CDR3 is 15 amino acids long. The CDR3 is CATSRDQGAYYEQYF. The CDR3 DNA follows: TGTGCCACCAGCAGAGATCAGGGGGCGTACTACGAGCAGTACTTC.

As DNA, the CDR3 is TGTGCCAGCAGGGGGACGGGGGCCCTACAGGGCTATGAGCAGTTCTTC. This codes for CASRGTGALQGYEQFF. The V gene is TRBV7-2, the J gene TRBJ2-1, with D perhaps matching TRBD1 or TRBD2 (6 bases each). CDR1 is SGHTA and CDR2 is FQGNSA in the germline V gene. V was cut by 6 bases and J by 8 bases, with 23 bases left in between. The CDR3 is made up of 16 amino acids.

V is TRBV20-1 and J is TRBJ2-5; D assignment may be TRBD1 or TRBD2 (5 bases each). Germline CDR1 reads DFQATT; CDR2 reads SNEGSKA (reference sequence). V was clipped by 6 bases and J by 5 bases, with 19 bases between them. The CDR3 totals 14 residues. The CDR3 region is CSAHRTGPGETQYF. CDR3 DNA: TGCAGTGCCCATAGAACAGGCCCGGGGGAGACCCAGTACTTC.

This clonotype occurred many times. This chain uses TRBV4-3 with TRBJ2-1, with 8 bases lining up with TRBD1. The CDR3 consists of 16 residues. Germline CDR1 is LGHNA and CDR2 is YSLEER. V shed 0 bases and J 9 bases; nucleotides not matched to a gene: 10. CDR3 loop: CASSQDRQGAATEQFF. DNA of the CDR3: TGCGCCAGCAGCCAAGACAGGCAGGGGGCCGCCACTGAGCAGTTCTTC.

This clonotype was recorded at least ten times. The rearrangement joins TRBV27 to TRBJ2-2, with 7 bases aligning to TRBD2. Looked up from germline, CDR1 is MNHEY and CDR2 is SMNVEV (reference sequence). The CDR3 has 15 residues. J gave up 7 bases and V 2 bases, and 7 bases lay outside the gene matches. CDR3 loop: CASSLLAGVDGELFF. The CDR3 nucleotides read TGTGCCAGCAGTTTACTTGCGGGAGTTGACGGGGAGCTGTTTTTT.

This clonotype was seen a few times. The V gene is TRBV20-1, the J gene TRBJ2-1; 8 bases are a match to TRBD2. This CDR3 has 13 residues. V was clipped by 5 bases and J by 2 bases; unmatched bases: 2. Germline V lookup: CDR1 DFQATT, CDR2 SNEGSKA (reference sequence). CDR3 DNA sequence: TGCAGTGCTGTCGGGAGGGCCTACAATGAGCAGTTCTTC. Protein: CSAVGRAYNEQFF.

The rearrangement uses TRBV5-6 and TRBJ2-7; D is unresolved. Germline lookup yields CDR1 SGHDT and CDR2 YYEEEE. CDR3 length equals 16 residues. V lost 3 bases, J lost 7 bases, and 23 bases lay in between. The CDR3, as DNA: TGTGCCAGCAGCTCCTTTCGACTGGTCTCAAGTCGGGAGCAGTACTTC. Amino acid sequence: CASSSFRLVSSREQYF.

There are many counts of this clonotype. The rearrangement joins TRBV3-1 to TRBJ1-2; D unclear. This CDR3 has 12 amino acids. V lost 4 bases to trimming and J lost 1 base, with 4 bases between them. Germline V gene sequence: CDR1 LGHDT, CDR2 YNNKEL (reference sequence). As DNA, the CDR3 is TGTGCCAGCAGCCTAGTTAACTATGGCTACACCTTC. Protein sequence: CASSLVNYGYTF.

V and J are TRBV20-1 and TRBJ2-1, with D possibly matching TRBD2 (6 bases). Between the trimmed V and J ends, which lost 0 bases and 5 bases, there was a span of 14 bases. The length of the CDR3 is 15 residues. CDR1 is DFQATT and CDR2 is SNEGSKA in the germline V gene (reference sequence). CDR3 DNA: TGCAGTGCTAGAGATGGAGGGGTGATTCACAATGAGCAGTTCTTC. Protein sequence: CSARDGGVIHNEQFF.

This clonotype was recorded many times. The rearrangement uses TRBV12-3 or TRBV12-4 and TRBJ2-5; TRBD2 is a possible D gene (5 bases). The V end lost 6 bases, the J end lost 2 bases, and 10 bases lay between the germline ends. This CDR3 comprises 13 residues. The CDR3 is CASSRDFQETQYF. The CDR3 coding sequence is TGTGCCAGCAGCCGGGATTTTCAAGAGACCCAGTACTTC.